This TCR beta chain was documented in a study of identical twins. Study-wide findings and caveats: An excess of low generation probability was shown by twin-shared out-of-frame alpha sequences.

Note on this clonotype: The antigen is not known.

Every sampled donor was Caucasian and healthy. Trimming left V 1 base short and J 5 bases short, with 16 bases between. This CDR3 has 16 amino acids. Germline V gene sequence: CDR1 KGHDR, CDR2 SFDVKD. Through template switching, a universal primer site was introduced, and the cDNA contained unique molecular identifiers. MiXCR, run by TCRdb on the 5' RACE reads, gives a single entry per CDR3 protein. Among approximately 590,000 distinct CDR3 sequences listed, around a tenth were seen once. The same sample was also used in a study of yellow fever vaccine responses in identical twins.

Sequencing was performed on PBMCs. The chain uses TRBV24-1 and TRBJ2-5, with a possible D match to TRBD2 (6 bases). This TCR derives from a woman aged 18-29 years in good health. CDR3 sequence (DNA): TGTGCCACCAGTGATTTATACGAACGGGGGACCGAGACCCAGTACTTC. It is translated as CATSDLYERGTETQYF.